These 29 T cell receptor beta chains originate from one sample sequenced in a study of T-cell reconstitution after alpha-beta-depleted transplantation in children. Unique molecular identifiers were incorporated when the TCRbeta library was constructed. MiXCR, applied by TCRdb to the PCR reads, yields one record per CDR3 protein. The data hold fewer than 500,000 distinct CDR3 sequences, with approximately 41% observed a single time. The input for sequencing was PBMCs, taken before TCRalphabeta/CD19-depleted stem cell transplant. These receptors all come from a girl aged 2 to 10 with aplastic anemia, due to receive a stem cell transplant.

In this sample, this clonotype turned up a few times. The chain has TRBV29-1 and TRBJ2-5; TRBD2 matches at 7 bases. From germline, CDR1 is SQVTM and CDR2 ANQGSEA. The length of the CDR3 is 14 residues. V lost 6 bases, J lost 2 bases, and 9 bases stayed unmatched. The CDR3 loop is CSVELASWQETQYF. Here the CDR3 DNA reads TGCAGCGTGGAACTAGCGTCTTGGCAAGAGACCCAGTACTTC. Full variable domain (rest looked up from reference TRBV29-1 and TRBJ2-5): SAVISQKPSRDICQRGTSLTIQCQVDSQVTMMFWYRQQPGQSLTLIATANQGSEATYESGFVIDKFPISRPNLTFSTLTVSNMSPEDSSIYLCSVELASWQETQYFGPGTRLLVL.

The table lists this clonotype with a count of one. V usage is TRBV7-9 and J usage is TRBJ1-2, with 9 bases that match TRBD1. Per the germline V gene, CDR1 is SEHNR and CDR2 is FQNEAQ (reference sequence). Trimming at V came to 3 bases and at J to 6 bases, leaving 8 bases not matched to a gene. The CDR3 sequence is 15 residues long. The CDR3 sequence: CASSFSTGGNHGYTF. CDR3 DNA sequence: TGTGCCAGCAGCTTTAGTACAGGGGGCAACCATGGCTACACCTTC.

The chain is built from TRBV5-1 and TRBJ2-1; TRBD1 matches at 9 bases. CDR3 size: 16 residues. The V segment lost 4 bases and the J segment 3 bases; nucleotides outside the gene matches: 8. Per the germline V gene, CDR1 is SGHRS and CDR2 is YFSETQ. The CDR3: CASSPGMDRGYNEQFF. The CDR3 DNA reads TGCGCCAGCAGCCCCGGCATGGACAGGGGCTACAATGAGCAGTTCTTC.

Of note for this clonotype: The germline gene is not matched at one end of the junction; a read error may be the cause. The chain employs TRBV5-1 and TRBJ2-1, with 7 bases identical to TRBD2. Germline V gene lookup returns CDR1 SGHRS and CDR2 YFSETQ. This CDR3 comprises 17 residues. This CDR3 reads CASNLVGAGSIRGEQFF. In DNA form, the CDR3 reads TGCGCCAGCAACTTGGTCGGAGCGGGAAGTATACGAGGTGAGCAGTTCTTC.

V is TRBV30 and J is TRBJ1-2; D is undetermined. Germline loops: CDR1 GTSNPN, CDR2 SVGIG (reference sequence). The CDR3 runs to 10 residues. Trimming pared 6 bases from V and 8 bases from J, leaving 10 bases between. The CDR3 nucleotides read TGTGCCTGTATCCAGGAGGGCTACACCTTC. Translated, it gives CACIQEGYTF.

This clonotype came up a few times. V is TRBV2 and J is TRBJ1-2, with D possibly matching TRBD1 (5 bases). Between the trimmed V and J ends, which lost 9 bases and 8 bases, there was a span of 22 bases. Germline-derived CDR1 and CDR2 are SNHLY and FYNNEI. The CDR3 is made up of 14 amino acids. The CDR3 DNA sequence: TGTGCCAGACTATCCGGGACGACCCGCTTCGGCTACACCTTC. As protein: CARLSGTTRFGYTF.

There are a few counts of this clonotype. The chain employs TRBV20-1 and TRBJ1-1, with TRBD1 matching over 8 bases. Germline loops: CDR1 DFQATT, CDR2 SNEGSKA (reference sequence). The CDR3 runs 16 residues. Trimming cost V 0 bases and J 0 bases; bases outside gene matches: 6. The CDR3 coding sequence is TGCAGTGCTAGAGACCCCCTGACAGGGGTGAACACTGAAGCTTTCTTT. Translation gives CSARDPLTGVNTEAFF.

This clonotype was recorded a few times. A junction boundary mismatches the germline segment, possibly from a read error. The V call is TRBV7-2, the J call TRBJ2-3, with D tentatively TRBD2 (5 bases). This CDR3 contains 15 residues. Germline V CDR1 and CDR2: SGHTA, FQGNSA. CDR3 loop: CASSLAQSGIDTQYF. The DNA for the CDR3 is TGCGCCAGCAGCTTAGCGCAGTCGGGGATAGATACGCAGTATTTT.

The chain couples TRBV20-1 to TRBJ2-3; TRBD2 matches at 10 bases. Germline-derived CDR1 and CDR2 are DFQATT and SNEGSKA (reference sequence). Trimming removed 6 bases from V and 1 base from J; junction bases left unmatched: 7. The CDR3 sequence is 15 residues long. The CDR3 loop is CSAFIAGGRTDTQYF. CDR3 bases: TGCAGTGCCTTCATAGCGGGAGGCCGCACAGATACGCAGTATTTT.

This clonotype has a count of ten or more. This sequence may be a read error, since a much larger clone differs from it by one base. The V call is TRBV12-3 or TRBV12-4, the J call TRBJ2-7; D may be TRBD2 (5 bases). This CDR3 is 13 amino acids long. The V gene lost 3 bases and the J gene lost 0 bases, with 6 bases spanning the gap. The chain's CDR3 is CASSFGDSYEQYF. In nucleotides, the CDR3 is TGTGCCAGCAGTTTCGGGGACTCCTACGAGCAGTACTTC.

This chain's CDR3 is CSARTHIYEQYF. CDR3 nucleotides: TGCAGTGCACGGACGCACATCTACGAGCAGTACTTC. The rearrangement uses TRBV20-1 and TRBJ2-7; D not certain. V was clipped by 6 bases and J by 3 bases, with 12 bases between them. Per germline, CDR1 DFQATT and CDR2 SNEGSKA (reference sequence). The CDR3 runs to 12 residues.

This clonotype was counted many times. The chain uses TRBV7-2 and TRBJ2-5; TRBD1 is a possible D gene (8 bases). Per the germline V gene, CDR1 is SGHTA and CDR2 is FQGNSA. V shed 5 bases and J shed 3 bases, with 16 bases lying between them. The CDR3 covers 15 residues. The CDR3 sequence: CASSHRQGREETQYF. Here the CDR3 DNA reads TGTGCCAGCAGCCACCGACAGGGGAGGGAAGAGACCCAGTACTTC.

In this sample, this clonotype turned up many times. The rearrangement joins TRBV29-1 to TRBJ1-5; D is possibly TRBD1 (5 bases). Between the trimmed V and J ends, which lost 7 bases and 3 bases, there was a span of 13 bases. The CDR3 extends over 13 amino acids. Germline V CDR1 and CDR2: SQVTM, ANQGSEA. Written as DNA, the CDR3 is TGCAGCGCTCTCGACAGCTACAATCAGCCCCAGCATTTT. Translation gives CSALDSYNQPQHF.

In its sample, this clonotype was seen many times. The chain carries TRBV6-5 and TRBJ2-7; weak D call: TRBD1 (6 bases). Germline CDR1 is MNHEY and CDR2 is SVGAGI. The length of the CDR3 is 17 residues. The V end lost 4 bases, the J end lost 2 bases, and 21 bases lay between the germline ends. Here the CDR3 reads CASSSLIRGKGAYEQYF. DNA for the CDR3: TGTGCCAGCAGTTCGCTCATAAGGGGGAAGGGGGCCTACGAGCAGTACTTC.

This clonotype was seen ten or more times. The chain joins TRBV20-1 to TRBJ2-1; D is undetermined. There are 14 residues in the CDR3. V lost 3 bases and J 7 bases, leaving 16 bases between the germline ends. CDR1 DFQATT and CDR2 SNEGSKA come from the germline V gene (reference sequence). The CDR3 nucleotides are TGCAGTGCTAGGGGATCAGCACCTTTAAATGAGCAGTTCTTC. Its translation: CSARGSAPLNEQFF.

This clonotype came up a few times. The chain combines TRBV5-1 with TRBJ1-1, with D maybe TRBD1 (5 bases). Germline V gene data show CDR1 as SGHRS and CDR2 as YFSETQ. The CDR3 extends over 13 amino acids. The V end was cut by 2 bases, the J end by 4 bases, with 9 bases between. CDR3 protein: CASSFDSFTEAFF. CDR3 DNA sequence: TGCGCCAGCAGCTTTGACAGTTTCACTGAAGCTTTCTTT.

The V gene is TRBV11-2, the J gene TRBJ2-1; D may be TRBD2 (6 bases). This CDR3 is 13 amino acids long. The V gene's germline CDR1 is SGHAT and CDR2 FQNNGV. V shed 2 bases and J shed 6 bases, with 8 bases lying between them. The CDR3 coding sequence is TGTGCCAGCAGCTTAACGGGAGCCAATGAGCAGTTCTTC. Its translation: CASSLTGANEQFF.

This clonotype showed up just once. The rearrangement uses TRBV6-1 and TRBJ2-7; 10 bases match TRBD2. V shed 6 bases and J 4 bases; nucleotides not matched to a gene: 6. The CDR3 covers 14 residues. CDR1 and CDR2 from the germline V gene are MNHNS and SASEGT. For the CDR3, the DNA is TGTGCCAGCAGCAGGGCTAGCGGGAGATACGAGCAGTACTTC. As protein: CASSRASGRYEQYF.

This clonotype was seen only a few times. CDR3 coding DNA: TGTGCCAGCAGCCGAATGGGTAGCGGGAAGGGAGAGACCCAGTACTTC. Amino acids: CASSRMGSGKGETQYF. This chain links TRBV4-2 with TRBJ2-5, with 8 bases identical to TRBD2. CDR1 and CDR2 from the germline V gene are LGHNA and YNFKEQ. J gave up 4 bases and V 4 bases, and 11 bases lay outside the gene matches. The CDR3 is made up of 16 amino acids.

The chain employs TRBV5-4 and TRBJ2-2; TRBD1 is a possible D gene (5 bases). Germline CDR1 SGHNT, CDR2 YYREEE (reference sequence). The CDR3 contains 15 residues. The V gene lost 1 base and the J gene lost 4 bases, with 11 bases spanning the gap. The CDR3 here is CASSLKATVTGELFF. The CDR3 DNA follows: TGTGCCAGCAGCTTGAAAGCGACAGTCACCGGGGAGCTGTTTTTT.

As DNA, the CDR3 is TGTGCCAGCAGTCTCGGGACTAGCGGGAGCTGGGAGCAGTTCTTC. Translating gives CASSLGTSGSWEQFF. The chain has TRBV12-3 or TRBV12-4 and TRBJ2-1; 14 bases are a match to TRBD2. V was clipped by 5 bases and J by 10 bases; unmatched bases: 7. The CDR3 has 15 amino acids.

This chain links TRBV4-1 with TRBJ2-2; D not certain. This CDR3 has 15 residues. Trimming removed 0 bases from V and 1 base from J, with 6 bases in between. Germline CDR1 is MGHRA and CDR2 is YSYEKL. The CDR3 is CASSQDPLNTGELFF. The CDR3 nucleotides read TGCGCCAGCAGCCAAGATCCCCTGAACACCGGGGAGCTGTTTTTT.

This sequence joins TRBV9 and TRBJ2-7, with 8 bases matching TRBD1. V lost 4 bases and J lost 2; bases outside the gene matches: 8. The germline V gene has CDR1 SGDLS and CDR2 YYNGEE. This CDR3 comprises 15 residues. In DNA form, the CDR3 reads TGTGCCAGCAGCAAAATCCCGACAGGGGCCTACGAGCAGTACTTC. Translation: CASSKIPTGAYEQYF.

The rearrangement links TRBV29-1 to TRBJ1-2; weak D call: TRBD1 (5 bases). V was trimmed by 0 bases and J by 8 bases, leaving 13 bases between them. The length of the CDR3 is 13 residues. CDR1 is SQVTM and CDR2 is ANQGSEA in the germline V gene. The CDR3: CSVEDEGVGGYTF. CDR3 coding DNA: TGCAGCGTTGAAGATGAAGGGGTCGGCGGCTACACCTTC.

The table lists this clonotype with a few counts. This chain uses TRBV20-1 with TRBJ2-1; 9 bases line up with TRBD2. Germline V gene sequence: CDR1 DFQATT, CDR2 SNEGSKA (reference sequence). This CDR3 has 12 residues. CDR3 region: CSAPAGGYEQFF. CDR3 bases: TGCAGCGCACCAGCGGGGGGATATGAGCAGTTCTTC.

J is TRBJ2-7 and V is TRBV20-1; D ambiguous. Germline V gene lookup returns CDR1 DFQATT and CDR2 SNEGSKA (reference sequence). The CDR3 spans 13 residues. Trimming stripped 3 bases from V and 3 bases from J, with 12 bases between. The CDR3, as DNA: TGCAGTGCTAGTAGACAACCTTACTACGAGCAGTACTTC. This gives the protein CSASRQPYYEQYF.

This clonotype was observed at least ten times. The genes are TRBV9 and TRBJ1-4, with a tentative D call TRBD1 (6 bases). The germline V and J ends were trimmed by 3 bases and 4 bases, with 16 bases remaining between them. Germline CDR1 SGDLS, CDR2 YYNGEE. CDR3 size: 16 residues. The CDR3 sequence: CASSAGKDSLNEKLFF. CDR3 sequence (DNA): TGTGCCAGCAGCGCCGGGAAGGACAGCCTTAATGAAAAACTGTTTTTT.

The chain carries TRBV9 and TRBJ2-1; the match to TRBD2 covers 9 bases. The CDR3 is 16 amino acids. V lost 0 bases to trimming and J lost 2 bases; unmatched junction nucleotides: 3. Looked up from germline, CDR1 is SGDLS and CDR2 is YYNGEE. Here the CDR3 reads CASSVASSGTYNEQFF. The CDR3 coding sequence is TGTGCCAGCAGCGTAGCTTCTAGCGGGACCTACAATGAGCAGTTCTTC.

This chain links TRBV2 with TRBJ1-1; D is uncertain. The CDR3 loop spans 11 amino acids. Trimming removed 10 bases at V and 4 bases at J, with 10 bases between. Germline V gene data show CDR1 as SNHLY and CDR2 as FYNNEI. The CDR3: CAIIWGTEAFF. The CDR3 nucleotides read TGTGCCATTATTTGGGGCACTGAAGCTTTCTTT.